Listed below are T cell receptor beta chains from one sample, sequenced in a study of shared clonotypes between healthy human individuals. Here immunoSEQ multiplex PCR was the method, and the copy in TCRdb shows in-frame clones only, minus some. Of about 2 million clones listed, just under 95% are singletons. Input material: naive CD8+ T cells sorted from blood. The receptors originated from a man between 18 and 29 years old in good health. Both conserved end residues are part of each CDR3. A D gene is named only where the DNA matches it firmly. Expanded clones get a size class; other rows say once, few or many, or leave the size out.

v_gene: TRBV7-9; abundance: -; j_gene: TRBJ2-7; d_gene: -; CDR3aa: CASSLGGSGSNEQYF; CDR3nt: TGTGCCAGCAGCTTAGGAGGCTCGGGTTCTAACGAGCAGTACTTC
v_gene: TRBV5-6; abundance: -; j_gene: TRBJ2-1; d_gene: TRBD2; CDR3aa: CASSSGTSGLGEQFF; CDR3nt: TGTGCCAGCAGCTCCGGGACTAGCGGTTTGGGTGAGCAGTTCTTC
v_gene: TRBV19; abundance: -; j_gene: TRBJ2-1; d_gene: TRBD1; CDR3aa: CARAYGRGPSYNEQFF; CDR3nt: TGTGCCAGGGCCTACGGCAGGGGGCCTTCTTACAATGAGCAGTTCTTC
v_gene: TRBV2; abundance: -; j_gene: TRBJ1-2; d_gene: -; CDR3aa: CASSEGGAGYGYTF; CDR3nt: TGTGCCAGCAGTGAAGGGGGCGCGGGCTATGGCTACACCTTC
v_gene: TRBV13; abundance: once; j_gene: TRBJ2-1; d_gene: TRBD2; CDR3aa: CASSLMTSGGRSSYNEQFF; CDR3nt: TGTGCCAGCAGCCTTATGACTAGCGGGGGTCGAAGCTCCTACAATGAGCAGTTCTTC
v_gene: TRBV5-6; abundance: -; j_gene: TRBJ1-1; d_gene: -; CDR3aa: CASRLGPGNTEAFF; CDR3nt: TGTGCCAGCAGACTTGGACCGGGGAACACTGAAGCTTTCTTT
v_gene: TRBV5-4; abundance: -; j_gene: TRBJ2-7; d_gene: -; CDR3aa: CASSLGQDYEQYF; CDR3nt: TGTGCCAGCAGCTTGGGCCAGGACTACGAGCAGTACTTC
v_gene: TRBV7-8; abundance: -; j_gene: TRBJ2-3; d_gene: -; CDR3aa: CASSLIAGTTDTQYF; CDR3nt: TGTGCCAGCAGCTTAATTGCGGGGACGACAGATACGCAGTATTTT
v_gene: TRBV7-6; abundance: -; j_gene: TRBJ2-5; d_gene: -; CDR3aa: CASSLAGGGFGKETQYF; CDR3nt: TGTGCCAGCAGCTTAGCGGGGGGTGGCTTCGGGAAAGAGACCCAGTACTTC
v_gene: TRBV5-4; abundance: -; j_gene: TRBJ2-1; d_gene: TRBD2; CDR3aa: CASSLVAGGDEQFF; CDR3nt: TGTGCCAGCAGCTTGGTAGCGGGGGGCGATGAGCAGTTCTTC
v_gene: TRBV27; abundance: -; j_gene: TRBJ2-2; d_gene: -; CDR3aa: CASTTFTSSPNTGELFF; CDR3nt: TGTGCCAGCACCACATTTACGAGCTCCCCGAACACCGGGGAGCTGTTTTTT
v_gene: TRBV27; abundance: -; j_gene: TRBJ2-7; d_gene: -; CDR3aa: CASSFSGQTYEQYF; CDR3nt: TGTGCCAGCAGTTTCTCGGGCCAAACCTACGAGCAGTACTTC
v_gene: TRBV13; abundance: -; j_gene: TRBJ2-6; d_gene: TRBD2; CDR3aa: CASTAGGQAGANVLTF; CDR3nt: TGTGCCAGCACCGCGGGGGGGCAGGCTGGGGCCAACGTCCTGACTTTC
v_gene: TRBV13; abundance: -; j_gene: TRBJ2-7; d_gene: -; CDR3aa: CASSPMRGYEQYF; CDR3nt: TGTGCCAGCAGCCCGATGCGGGGCTACGAGCAGTACTTC
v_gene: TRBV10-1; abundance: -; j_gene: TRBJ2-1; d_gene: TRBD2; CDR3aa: CASSDSSGRDEQFF; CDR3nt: TGCGCCAGCAGTGATTCTAGCGGGAGAGACGAGCAGTTCTTC
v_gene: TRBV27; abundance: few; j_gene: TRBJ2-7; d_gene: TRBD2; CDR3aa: CASSLSAGAYEQYF; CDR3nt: TGTGCCAGCAGTTTATCCGCGGGGGCCTACGAGCAGTACTTC
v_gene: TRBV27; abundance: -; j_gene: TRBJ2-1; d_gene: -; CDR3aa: CASSLRGPYNEQFF; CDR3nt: TGTGCCAGCAGTTTAAGGGGACCCTACAATGAGCAGTTCTTC
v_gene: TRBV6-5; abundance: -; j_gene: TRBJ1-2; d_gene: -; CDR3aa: CASSYFADSYEGYTF; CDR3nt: TGTGCCAGCAGTTACTTCGCGGACAGTTATGAGGGCTACACCTTC
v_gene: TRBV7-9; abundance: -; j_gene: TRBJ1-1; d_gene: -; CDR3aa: CASSLYGDTEAFF; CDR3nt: TGTGCCAGCAGCTTATACGGGGACACTGAAGCTTTCTTT
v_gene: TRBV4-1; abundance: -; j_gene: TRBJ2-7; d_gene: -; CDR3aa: CASSVTTTYEQYF; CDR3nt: TGCGCCAGCAGCGTTACAACTACCTACGAGCAGTACTTC
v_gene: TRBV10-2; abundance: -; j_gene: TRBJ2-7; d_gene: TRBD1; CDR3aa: CASSIARDSSYEQYF; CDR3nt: TGCGCCAGCAGTATCGCCCGGGACAGTTCCTACGAGCAGTACTTC
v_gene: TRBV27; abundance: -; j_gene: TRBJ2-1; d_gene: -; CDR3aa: CASSLSWGNEQFF; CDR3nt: TGTGCCAGCAGTTTATCTTGGGGGAATGAGCAGTTCTTC
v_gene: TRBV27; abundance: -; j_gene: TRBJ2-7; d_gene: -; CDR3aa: CASSFVGSSYEQYF; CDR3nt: TGTGCCAGCAGTTTCGTCGGCAGCTCCTACGAGCAGTACTTC
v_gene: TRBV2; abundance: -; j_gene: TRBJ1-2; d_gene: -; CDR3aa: CASSPPTGGGGGYTF; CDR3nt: TGTGCCAGCAGCCCCCCGACAGGCGGAGGGGGGGGCTACACCTTC
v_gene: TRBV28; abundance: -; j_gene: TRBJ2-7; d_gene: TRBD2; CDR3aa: CASGLGSSYEQYF; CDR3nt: TGTGCCAGCGGACTAGGGAGCTCCTACGAGCAGTACTTC
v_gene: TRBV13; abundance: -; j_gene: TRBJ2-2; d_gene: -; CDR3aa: CASKGGTGELFF; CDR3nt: TGTGCCAGCAAAGGGGGGACCGGGGAGCTGTTTTTT
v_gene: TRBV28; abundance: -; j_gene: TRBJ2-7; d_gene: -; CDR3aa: CASSARVKFYEQYF; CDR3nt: TGTGCCAGCAGTGCCAGGGTCAAATTCTACGAGCAGTACTTC
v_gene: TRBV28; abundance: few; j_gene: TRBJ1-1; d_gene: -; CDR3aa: CASSTMDTEAFF; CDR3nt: TGTGCCAGCAGCACCATGGACACTGAAGCTTTCTTT
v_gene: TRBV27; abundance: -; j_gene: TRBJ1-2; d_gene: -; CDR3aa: CASSLGGRAGYTF; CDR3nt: TGTGCCAGCAGCCTAGGGGGACGGGCGGGCTACACCTTC
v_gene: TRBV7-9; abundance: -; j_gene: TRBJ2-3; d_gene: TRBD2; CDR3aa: CASSLVAGGPSTDTQYF; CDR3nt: TGTGCCAGCAGCTTAGTAGCGGGGGGCCCTAGCACAGATACGCAGTATTTT
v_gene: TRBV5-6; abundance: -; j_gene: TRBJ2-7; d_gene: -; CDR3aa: CASSSLIYHYEQYF; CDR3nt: TGTGCCAGCAGCTCGCTGATCTACCACTACGAGCAGTACTTC
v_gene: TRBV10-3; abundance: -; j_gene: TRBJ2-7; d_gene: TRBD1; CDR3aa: CAISSGQSTYEQYF; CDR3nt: TGTGCCATCAGCTCGGGACAGTCCACCTACGAGCAGTACTTC
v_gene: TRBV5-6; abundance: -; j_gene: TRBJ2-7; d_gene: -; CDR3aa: CASSLDLSSYEQYF; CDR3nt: TGTGCCAGCAGCTTGGATCTGAGCTCCTACGAGCAGTACTTC
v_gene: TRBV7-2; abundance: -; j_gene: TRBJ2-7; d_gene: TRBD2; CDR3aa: CASSQDLAELPYEQYF; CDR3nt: TGTGCCAGCAGCCAGGACCTAGCGGAGCTACCTTACGAGCAGTACTTC
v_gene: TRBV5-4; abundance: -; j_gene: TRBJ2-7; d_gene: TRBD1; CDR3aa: CASSFTGGNEQYF; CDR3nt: TGTGCCAGCAGCTTTACAGGGGGCAACGAGCAGTACTTC
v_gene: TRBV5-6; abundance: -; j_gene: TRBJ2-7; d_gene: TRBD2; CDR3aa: CASSSLAQTYEQYF; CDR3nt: TGTGCCAGCAGCTCACTAGCGCAAACCTACGAGCAGTACTTC
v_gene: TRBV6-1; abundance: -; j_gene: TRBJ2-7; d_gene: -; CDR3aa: CASSESPQLYEQYF; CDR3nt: TGTGCCAGCAGTGAAAGTCCACAACTCTACGAGCAGTACTTC
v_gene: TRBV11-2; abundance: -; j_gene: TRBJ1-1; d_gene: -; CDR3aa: CASSLGGVNTEAFF; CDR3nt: TGTGCCAGCAGCTTGGGAGGTGTGAACACTGAAGCTTTCTTT
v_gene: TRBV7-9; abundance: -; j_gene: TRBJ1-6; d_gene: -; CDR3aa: CASSDGGYYNSPLHF; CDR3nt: TGTGCCAGCAGTGACGGGGGTTATTATAATTCACCCCTCCACTTT
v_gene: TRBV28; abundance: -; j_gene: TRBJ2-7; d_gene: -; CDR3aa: CASSSQLTGYYEQYF; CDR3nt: TGTGCCAGCAGTTCCCAGCTGACAGGTTACTACGAGCAGTACTTC
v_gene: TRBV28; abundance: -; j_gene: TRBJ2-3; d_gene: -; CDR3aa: CASSLGDADTQYF; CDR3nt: TGTGCCAGCAGTTTGGGGGATGCAGATACGCAGTATTTT
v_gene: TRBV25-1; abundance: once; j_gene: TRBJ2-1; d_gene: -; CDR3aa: CASSVSLDEQFF; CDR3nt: TGTGCCAGCAGTGTCTCTTTGGATGAGCAGTTCTTC
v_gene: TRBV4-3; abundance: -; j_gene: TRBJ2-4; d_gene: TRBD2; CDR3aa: CASSQEQGWTSGSNIQYF; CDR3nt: TGCGCCAGCAGCCAAGAGCAGGGGTGGACTAGCGGGAGTAACATTCAGTACTTC
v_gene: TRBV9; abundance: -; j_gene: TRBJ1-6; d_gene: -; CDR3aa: CASSVEAHNSPLHF; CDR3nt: TGTGCCAGCAGCGTAGAGGCACATAATTCACCCCTCCACTTT
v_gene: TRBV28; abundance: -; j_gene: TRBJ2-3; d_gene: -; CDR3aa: CASSGNGDTQYF; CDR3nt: TGTGCCAGCAGTGGAAACGGAGATACGCAGTATTTT
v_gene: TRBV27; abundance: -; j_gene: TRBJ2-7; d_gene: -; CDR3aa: CASSLLWEKSYEQYF; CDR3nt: TGTGCCAGCAGTTTACTCTGGGAGAAATCCTACGAGCAGTACTTC
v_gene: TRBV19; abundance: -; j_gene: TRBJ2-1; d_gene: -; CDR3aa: CASSIAGVSYNEQFF; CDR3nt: TGTGCCAGTAGTATAGCCGGGGTCTCTTACAATGAGCAGTTCTTC